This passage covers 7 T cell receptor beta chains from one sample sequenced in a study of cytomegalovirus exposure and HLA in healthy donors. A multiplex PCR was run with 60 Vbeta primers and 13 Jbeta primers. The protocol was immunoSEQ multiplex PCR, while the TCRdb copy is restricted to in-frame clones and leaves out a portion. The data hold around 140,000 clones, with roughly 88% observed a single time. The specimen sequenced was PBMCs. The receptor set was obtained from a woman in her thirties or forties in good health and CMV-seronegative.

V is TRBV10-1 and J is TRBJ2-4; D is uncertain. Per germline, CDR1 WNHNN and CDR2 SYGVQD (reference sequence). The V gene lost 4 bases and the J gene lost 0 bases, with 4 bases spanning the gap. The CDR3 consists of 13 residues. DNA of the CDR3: TGCGCCAGCAGTGGTCTAGCCAAAAACATTCAGTACTTC. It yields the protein CASSGLAKNIQYF.

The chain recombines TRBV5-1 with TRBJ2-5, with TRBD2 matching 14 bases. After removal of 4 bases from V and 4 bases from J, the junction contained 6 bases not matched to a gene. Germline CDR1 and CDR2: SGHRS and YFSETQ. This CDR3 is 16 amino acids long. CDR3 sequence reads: CASSPGTSGSSETQYF. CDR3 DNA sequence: TGCGCCAGCAGCCCGGGGACTAGCGGGAGCTCAGAGACCCAGTACTTC.

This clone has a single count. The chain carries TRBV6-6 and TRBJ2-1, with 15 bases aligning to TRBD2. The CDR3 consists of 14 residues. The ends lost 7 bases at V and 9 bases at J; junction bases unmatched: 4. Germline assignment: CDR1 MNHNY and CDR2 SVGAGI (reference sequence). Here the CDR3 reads CASIRTSGRGEQFF. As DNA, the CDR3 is TGTGCCAGCATCCGGACTAGCGGGAGGGGTGAGCAGTTCTTC.

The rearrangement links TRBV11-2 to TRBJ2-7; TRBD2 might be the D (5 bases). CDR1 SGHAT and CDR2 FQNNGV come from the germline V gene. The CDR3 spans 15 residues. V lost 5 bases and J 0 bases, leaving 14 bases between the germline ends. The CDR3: CASSRGPGNSYEQYF. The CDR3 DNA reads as TGTGCCAGCAGCCGCGGGCCCGGGAACTCCTACGAGCAGTACTTC.

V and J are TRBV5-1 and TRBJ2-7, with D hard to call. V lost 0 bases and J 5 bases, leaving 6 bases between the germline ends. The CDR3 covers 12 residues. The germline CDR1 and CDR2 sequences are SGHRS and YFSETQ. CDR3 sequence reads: CASSLDRHEQYF. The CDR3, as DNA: TGCGCCAGCAGCTTGGACAGACACGAGCAGTACTTC.

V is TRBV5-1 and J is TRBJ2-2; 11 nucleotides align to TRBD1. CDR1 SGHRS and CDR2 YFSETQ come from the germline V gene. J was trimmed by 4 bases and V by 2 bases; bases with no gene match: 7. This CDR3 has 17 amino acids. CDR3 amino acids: CASSFGQGAAGTGELFF. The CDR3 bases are TGCGCCAGCAGCTTTGGACAGGGGGCTGCAGGCACCGGGGAGCTGTTTTTT. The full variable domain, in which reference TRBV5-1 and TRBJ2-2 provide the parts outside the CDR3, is KAGVTQTPRYLIKTRGQQVTLSCSPISGHRSVSWYQQTPGQGLQFLFEYFSETQRNKGNFPGRFSGRQFSNSRSEMNVSTLELGDSALYLCASSFGQGAAGTGELFFGEGSRLTVL.

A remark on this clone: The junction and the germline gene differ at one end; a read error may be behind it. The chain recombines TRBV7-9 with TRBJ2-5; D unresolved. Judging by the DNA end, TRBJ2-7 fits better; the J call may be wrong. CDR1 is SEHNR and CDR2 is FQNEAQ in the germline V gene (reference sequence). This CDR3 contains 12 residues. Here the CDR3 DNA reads TGTTCCAGCAGCCTATTTTCATACGAGCAGTACTTC. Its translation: CSSSLFSYEQYF.